This T cell receptor (beta chain) was identified during a study of CD8+CD57+ T cells in acquired aplastic anemia. Patients included in sequencing had previously demonstrated CD8+CD57+ cell expansion by flow cytometry. Everyone among the patients had severe acquired aplastic anemia. Of note for this clonotype: Antigen unknown.

Study observations and caveats: Common to patients and controls were roughly 30 CD8+ CDR3 sequences. Patients versus controls showed no significant CD8+ Simpson's diversity difference.

Germline CDR1 LNHNV, CDR2 YYDKDF (reference sequence). The CDR3 sequence is 16 residues long. The V and J ends lost 1 base and 4 bases respectively, with 14 bases between them. Genomic DNA, serving as template, underwent TCR beta VDJ and CDR3 profiling. One entry per CDR3 protein results from TCRdb running MiXCR on the reads. The sample holds around 430,000 distinct CDR3 sequences, around a third seen once. Sequencing was carried out using sorted CD4+, CD8+, or CD8+CD57+ T cells (not recorded which) from PBMCs. The source of this sequence is a human donor with aplastic anemia. The gene calls are TRBV15 and TRBJ1-5; D possibly corresponds to TRBD1 (5 bases). CDR3 sequence (DNA): TGTGCCACCAGCAGAGGACAGTTGATAGGGAATCAGCCCCAGCATTTT. This sequence encodes CATSRGQLIGNQPQHF.